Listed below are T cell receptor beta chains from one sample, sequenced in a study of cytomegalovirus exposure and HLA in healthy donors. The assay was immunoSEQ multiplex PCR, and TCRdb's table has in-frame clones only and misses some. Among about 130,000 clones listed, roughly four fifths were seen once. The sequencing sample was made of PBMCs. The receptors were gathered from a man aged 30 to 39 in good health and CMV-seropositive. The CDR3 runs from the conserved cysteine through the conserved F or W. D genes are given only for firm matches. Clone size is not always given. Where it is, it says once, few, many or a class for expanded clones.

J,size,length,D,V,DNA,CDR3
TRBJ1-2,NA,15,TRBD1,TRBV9,TGTGCCAGCAGCCCCGGGACAGGGACCTACTATGGCTACACCTTC,CASSPGTGTYYGYTF
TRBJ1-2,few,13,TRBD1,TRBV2,TGTGCCAGCAGTAAGGACAGGACCTATGGCTACACCTTC,CASSKDRTYGYTF
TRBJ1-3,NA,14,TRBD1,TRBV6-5,TGTGCCAGCAGTGGGGACAGCTCTGGAAACACCATATATTTT,CASSGDSSGNTIYF
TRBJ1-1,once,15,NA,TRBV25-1,TGTGCCAGCAGTGAATTCGCGGGGGAGGCCACTGAAGCTTTCTTT,CASSEFAGEATEAFF
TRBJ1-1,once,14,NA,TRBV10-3,TGTGCCATCAGTGAATCAGGGGCGAACACTGAAGCTTTCTTT,CAISESGANTEAFF
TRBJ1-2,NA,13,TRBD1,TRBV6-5,TGTGCCAGCAGTCAGGACAGGTCCTATGGCTACACCTTC,CASSQDRSYGYTF
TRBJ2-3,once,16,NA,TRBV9,TGTGCCAGCAGCGTAGCTGAGACAGGAAGGACGGATACGCAGTATTTT,CASSVAETGRTDTQYF
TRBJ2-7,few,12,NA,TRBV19,TGTGCCAGTAGTATCAGGTGGTACGAGCAGTACTTC,CASSIRWYEQYF
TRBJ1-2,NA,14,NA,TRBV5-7,TGTGCCAGCAGCCCTAGACAGCCTAACTATGGCTACACCTTC,CASSPRQPNYGYTF
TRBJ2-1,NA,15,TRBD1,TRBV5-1,TGCGCCAGCAGCTCTGCCGGACAGGGCTTCAATGAGCAGTTCTTC,CASSSAGQGFNEQFF
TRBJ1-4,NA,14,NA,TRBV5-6,TGTGCCAGCAGCTTTAGCTCAACTAATGAAAAACTGTTTTTT,CASSFSSTNEKLFF
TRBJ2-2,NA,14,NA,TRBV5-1,TGCGCCAGCAATCTGGGGGCGGATTCCGGGGAGCTGTTTTTT,CASNLGADSGELFF
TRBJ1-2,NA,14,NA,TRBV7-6,TGTGCCAGCAGCTTAGGGAGAGCTAACTATGGCTACACCTTC,CASSLGRANYGYTF
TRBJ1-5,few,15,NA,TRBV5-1,TGCGCCAGCAGCTTGGACGGCAGGGGCAATCAGCCCCAGCATTTT,CASSLDGRGNQPQHF
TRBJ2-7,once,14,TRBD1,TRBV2,TGTGCCAGCAGCGCCCCGGGACAGCCCTACGAGCAGTACTTC,CASSAPGQPYEQYF
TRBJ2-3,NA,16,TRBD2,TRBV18,TGTGCCAGCTCACCAGTACTAGCGGACTACACAGATACGCAGTATTTT,CASSPVLADYTDTQYF
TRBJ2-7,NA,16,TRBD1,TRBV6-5,TGTGCCAGCAGTTACAGGGCCCGACAGGGTTCCCTCGAGCAGTACTTC,CASSYRARQGSLEQYF
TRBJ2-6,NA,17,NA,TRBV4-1,TGCGCCAGCAGCCAAGAAGGGGGGGCCTCTGGGGCCAACGTCCTGACTTTC,CASSQEGGASGANVLTF
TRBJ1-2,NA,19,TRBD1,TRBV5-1,TGCGCCAGCAGCTTGGACGGCTCGGGACAGGGGGCAAATAACTATGGCTACACCTTC,CASSLDGSGQGANNYGYTF
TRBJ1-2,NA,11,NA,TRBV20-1,TGCAGTGCTGTGGACAGCTATGGCTACACCTTC,CSAVDSYGYTF
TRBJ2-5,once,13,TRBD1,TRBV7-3,TGTGCCAGCAGCTTCAACAGGGGGGAGACCCAGTACTTC,CASSFNRGETQYF
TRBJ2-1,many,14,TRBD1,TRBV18,TGTGCCAGCTCACCCCGGGACAGGGACAATGAGCAGTTCTTC,CASSPRDRDNEQFF
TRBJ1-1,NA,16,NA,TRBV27,TGTGCCAGCAGCTCGCTAGAGTTTGCAAGGAACACTGAAGCTTTCTTT,CASSSLEFARNTEAFF
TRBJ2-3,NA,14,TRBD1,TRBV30,TGTGCCTTTGCGGGACAGGGGGTCACAGATACGCAGTATTTT,CAFAGQGVTDTQYF
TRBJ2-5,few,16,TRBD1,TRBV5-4,TGTGCCAGCAGCTTGGGTGACAGGGCTATCCAAGAGACCCAGTACTTC,CASSLGDRAIQETQYF
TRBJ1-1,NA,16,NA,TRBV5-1,TGCGCCAGCAGCAGAGCTAAGGACAGTGCGAACACTGAAGCTTTCTTT,CASSRAKDSANTEAFF
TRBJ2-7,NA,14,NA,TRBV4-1,TGCGCCAGCAGCCGGACAGACCGCTCCTACGAGCAGTACTTC,CASSRTDRSYEQYF
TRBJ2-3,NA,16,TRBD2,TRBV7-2,TGTGCCAGCAGCTTAGGTAGCGGGAGGCCGGGAGATACGCAGTATTTT,CASSLGSGRPGDTQYF
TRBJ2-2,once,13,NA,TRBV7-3,TGTGCCAGCAGCCCGTACGGCACCGGGGAGCTGTTTTTT,CASSPYGTGELFF
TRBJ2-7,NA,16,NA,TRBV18,TGTGCCAGCTCGCCCCCCAAAACAGGAACGCGGAACGAGCAGTACTTC,CASSPPKTGTRNEQYF
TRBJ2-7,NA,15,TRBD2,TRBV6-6,TGTGCCAGCAGTTACTTACTAGCGGGGAACAGTAAGCAGTACTTC,CASSYLLAGNSKQYF
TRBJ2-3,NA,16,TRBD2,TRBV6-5,TGTGCCAGCAGTTACGTAGCGGGGGCTAGCACAGATACGCAGTATTTT,CASSYVAGASTDTQYF
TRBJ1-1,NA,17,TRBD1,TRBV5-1,TGCGCCAGCAGCTTGGCCGGGACAGGGGAAGGGAACACTGAAGCTTTCTTT,CASSLAGTGEGNTEAFF
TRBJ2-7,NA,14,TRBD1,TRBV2,TGTGCCAGCAGTGCCGGGACAGGGAGATACGAGCAGTACTTC,CASSAGTGRYEQYF
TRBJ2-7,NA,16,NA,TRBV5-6,TGTGCCAGCAGCTTCCGGACTATTAACGAAATATACGAGCAGTACTTC,CASSFRTINEIYEQYF
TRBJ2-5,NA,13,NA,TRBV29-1,TGCAGCGTTAACGGGCCTAGCTCGGAGACCCAGTACTTC,CSVNGPSSETQYF
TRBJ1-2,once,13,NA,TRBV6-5,TGTGCCAGCAGGAAGAGTGGCGCGGGGGGCTACACCTTC,CASRKSGAGGYTF
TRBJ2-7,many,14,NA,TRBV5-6,TGTGCCAGCAGCCCACCGACAGGCTCCTACGAGCAGTACTTC,CASSPPTGSYEQYF
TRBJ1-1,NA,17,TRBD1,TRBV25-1,TGTGCCAGCAGTGGGGGTCCTTCTTACAGGGGGAACACTGAAGCTTTCTTT,CASSGGPSYRGNTEAFF
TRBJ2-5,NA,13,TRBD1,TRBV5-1,TGCGCCAGCAGCACCCGGACAGGAGAGACCCAGTACTTC,CASSTRTGETQYF
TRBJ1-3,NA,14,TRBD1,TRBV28,TGTGCCAGCGGATTGACAGGGATACGGAACACCATATATTTT,CASGLTGIRNTIYF
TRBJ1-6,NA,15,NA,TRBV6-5,TGTGCCAGCACCCACGGGGCAAAGGACAGATCACCCCTCCACTTT,CASTHGAKDRSPLHF
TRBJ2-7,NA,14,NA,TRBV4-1,TGCGCCAGCAGCCCAGCCGCGACAGTTTACGAGCAGTACTTC,CASSPAATVYEQYF
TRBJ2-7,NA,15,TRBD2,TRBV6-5,TGTGCCAGCAGTTACAACGGGGGGGGGTCCTACGAGCAGTACTTC,CASSYNGGGSYEQYF
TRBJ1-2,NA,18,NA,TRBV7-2,TGTGCCAGCAGCTTAGCGGCGGGTATAGTAGAGTACGAGGATGGCTACACCTTC,CASSLAAGIVEYEDGYTF
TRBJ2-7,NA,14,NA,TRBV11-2,TGTGCCAGCAGCTGGGAGGCAGGGGGCTACGAGCAGTACTTC,CASSWEAGGYEQYF
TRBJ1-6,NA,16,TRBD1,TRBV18,TGTGCCAGCTCACCATGGGGTACAGGGGCTAATTCACCCCTCCACTTT,CASSPWGTGANSPLHF
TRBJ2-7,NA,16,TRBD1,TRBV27,TGTGCCAGCAGGTGGTTAATGGGACAGGGGAACTACGAGCAGTACTTC,CASRWLMGQGNYEQYF
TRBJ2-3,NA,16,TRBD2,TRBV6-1,TGTGCCAGCAGTGTTGGACTAGCGGGGGGCCAAGATACGCAGTATTTT,CASSVGLAGGQDTQYF
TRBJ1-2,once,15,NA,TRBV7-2,TGTGCCAGCAGCCCTGAATGGTTTGGGGGGTACGGCTACACCTTC,CASSPEWFGGYGYTF
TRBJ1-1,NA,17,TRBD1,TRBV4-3,TGCGCCAGCAGCCATTCTGCAGGGGGAGGTTATAGGGCTGAAGCTTTCTTT,CASSHSAGGGYRAEAFF
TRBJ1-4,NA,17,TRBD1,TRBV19,TGTGCCAGTAGTATCGGGGCAGGGGGCACGGCTAATGAAAAACTGTTTTTT,CASSIGAGGTANEKLFF
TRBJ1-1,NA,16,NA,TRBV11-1,TGTGCCAGCAGCATCAGGGTTCGAATAGGGGACACTGAAGCTTTCTTT,CASSIRVRIGDTEAFF
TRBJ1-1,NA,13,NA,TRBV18,TGTGCCAGCTCACGAGATGGTAACACTGAAGCTTTCTTT,CASSRDGNTEAFF
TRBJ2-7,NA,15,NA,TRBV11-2,TGTGCCAGCAGCTTAGGTCCAGGAAGCACATACGAGCAGTACTTC,CASSLGPGSTYEQYF
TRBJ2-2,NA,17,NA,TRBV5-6,TGTGCCAGCAGCTTCCCTATGGCAGGGGCGAACACCGGGGAGCTGTTTTTT,CASSFPMAGANTGELFF
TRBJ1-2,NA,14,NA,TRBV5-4,TGTGCCAGCAGCCCCGAGGGCGCATACTATGGCTACACCTTC,CASSPEGAYYGYTF
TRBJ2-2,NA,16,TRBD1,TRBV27,TGTGCCAGCAGTTTAGACTTGACAGGGGTGTACGGGGAGCTGTTTTTT,CASSLDLTGVYGELFF